The 17 T cell receptor beta chains given below trace back to one sample, sequenced in a study of CD8 T cell repertoires and HIV-1 epitope variants (TCRdb year 2020). The library was built by means of the immunoSEQ multiplex PCR assay. Imported from immuneACCESS, the table was reduced by TCRdb to in-frame sequences with V and J called. These copies leave out some clones; in studies compared against another copy, an unresolved V gene accounts for under half, and the cause of the remainder is not known. The sample profile shows about 90,000 clones; roughly 77% of them were found once. Roughly 26% of the sample comes from the top ten. The sample consisted of uncultured baseline CD8+ T cells from peripheral blood mononuclear cells (PBMCs). Source of these receptors: a male donor with HIV.

This chain connects TRBV6-5 to TRBJ2-1; D perhaps matches TRBD1 (6 bases). CDR3 size: 15 residues. Trimming removed 7 bases from V and 1 base from J, with 14 bases in between. From germline, CDR1 is MNHEY and CDR2 SVGAGI. The CDR3 coding sequence is TGTGCCAGCACCATCTCAGGGGTGTCCTACAATGAGCAGTTCTTC. It codes for CASTISGVSYNEQFF.

V is TRBV5-4 and J is TRBJ1-2; D is possibly TRBD1 (5 bases). Germline V lookup: CDR1 SGHNT, CDR2 YYREEE (reference sequence). V dropped 4 bases and J dropped 6 bases, with 16 bases sitting between them. The CDR3 contains 14 residues. The CDR3 loop is CASSIDRGGDGYTF. In DNA, the CDR3 is TGTGCCAGCAGCATTGATAGGGGAGGGGATGGCTACACCTTC. Combining the CDR3 with reference TRBV5-4 and TRBJ1-2 gives the whole variable domain ETGVTQSPTHLIKTRGQQVTLRCSSQSGHNTVSWYQQALGQGPQFIFQYYREEENGRGNFPPRFSGLQFPNYSSELNVNALELDDSALYLCASSIDRGGDGYTFGSGTRLTVV.

The chain combines TRBV19 with TRBJ1-6; possible D gene TRBD1, 5 bases. This CDR3 spans 14 amino acids. Trimming removed 6 bases at V and 5 bases at J, with 11 bases between. Germline V lookup: CDR1 LNHDA, CDR2 SQIVND (reference sequence). The CDR3 reads CASRWTLNNSPLHF. The CDR3 nucleotides are TGTGCCAGTAGGTGGACACTTAATAATTCACCCCTCCACTTT.

This clone was observed once. The rearrangement joins TRBV9 to TRBJ1-5, with TRBD1 matching over 7 bases. This CDR3 contains 15 residues. The V segment lost 4 bases and the J segment 5 bases; nucleotides outside the gene matches: 9. In germline, CDR1 is SGDLS, CDR2 YYNGEE. CDR3 bases: TGTGCCAGCAGCTTAAGCGGGACAGCCGATCAGCCCCAGCATTTT. Amino acid sequence: CASSLSGTADQPQHF.

This sequence joins TRBV14 and TRBJ2-5; possible D gene TRBD2, 6 bases. Germline V gene lookup returns CDR1 SGHDN and CDR2 FVKESK. The CDR3 sequence is 13 residues long. Trimming took off 9 bases at V and 4 bases at J, with 15 bases between the two ends. This CDR3 reads CASSPGAGETQYF. In DNA, the CDR3 is TGTGCCAGTTCGCCGGGAGCGGGAGAGACCCAGTACTTC.

The chain is built from TRBV5-1 and TRBJ1-2; D is undetermined. Germline V CDR1 and CDR2: SGHRS, YFSETQ. Trimming stripped 0 bases from V and 8 bases from J, with 11 bases between. There are 13 residues in the CDR3. The CDR3 reads CASSLDSLGGYTF. CDR3 bases: TGCGCCAGCAGCTTGGACAGCCTGGGGGGCTACACCTTC.

The rearrangement links TRBV9 to TRBJ2-5; D not certain. CDR3 length: 14 residues. The germline gives CDR1 SGDLS, CDR2 YYNGEE. The germline V and J ends were trimmed by 0 bases and 0 bases, with 6 bases remaining between them. The DNA for the CDR3 is TGTGCCAGCAGCGTAGGGTCTAACCAAGAGACCCAGTACTTC. Translation: CASSVGSNQETQYF.

The V gene is TRBV4-3, the J gene TRBJ1-5; 7 nucleotides match TRBD1. This CDR3 region has 14 residues. Germline lookup yields CDR1 LGHNA and CDR2 YSLEER. The J segment lost 0 bases and the V segment lost 5 bases, leaving 1 base of the junction unmatched. CDR3 in DNA: TGCGCCAGCAGCACAGGGGTTAGCAATCAGCCCCAGCATTTT. This gives the protein CASSTGVSNQPQHF.

The V call is TRBV5-1, the J call TRBJ2-3; maybe TRBD2 (6 bases). The CDR3 covers 16 residues. Germline lookup yields CDR1 SGHRS and CDR2 YFSETQ. V was clipped by 0 bases and J by 2 bases, with 13 bases between them. As DNA, the CDR3 is TGCGCCAGCAGCTTGGAGGGGAGGCGGGACACAGATACGCAGTATTTT. It translates to CASSLEGRRDTDTQYF. The full variable domain, its missing parts supplied by reference TRBV5-1 and TRBJ2-3, is KAGVTQTPRYLIKTRGQQVTLSCSPISGHRSVSWYQQTPGQGLQFLFEYFSETQRNKGNFPGRFSGRQFSNSRSEMNVSTLELGDSALYLCASSLEGRRDTDTQYFGPGTRLTVL.

The chain joins TRBV27 to TRBJ2-7; D possibly matches TRBD1 or TRBD2 (5 bases each). The germline V and J ends were trimmed by 6 bases and 5 bases, with 20 bases remaining between them. CDR3 size: 15 residues. CDR1 MNHEY and CDR2 SMNVEV come from the germline V gene (reference sequence). The CDR3 is CASSLSTSGTHEQYF. The CDR3 region has the DNA TGTGCCAGCAGCCTTTCCACCTCAGGGACCCACGAGCAGTACTTC.

V gene TRBV11-2 combines with J gene TRBJ1-1; 8 bases are shared with TRBD1. V shed 2 bases and J 2 bases; nucleotides not matched to a gene: 4. The CDR3 length is 15 residues. Germline lookup yields CDR1 SGHAT and CDR2 FQNNGV. The CDR3 DNA reads as TGTGCCAGCAGCTTATCAGGACAGGGCAACACTGAAGCTTTCTTT. The encoded protein is CASSLSGQGNTEAFF. Combining the CDR3 with reference TRBV11-2 and TRBJ1-1 gives the whole variable domain EAGVAQSPRYKIIEKRQSVAFWCNPISGHATLYWYQQILGQGPKLLIQFQNNGVVDDSQLPKDRFSAERLKGVDSTLKIQPAKLEDSAVYLCASSLSGQGNTEAFFGQGTRLTVV.

The J gene is TRBJ2-2, the V gene TRBV6-1, with 8 bases fitting TRBD1. Germline CDR1 and CDR2: MNHNS and SASEGT. The V and J ends lost 9 bases and 5 bases, in that order; junction bases with no gene match: 11. CDR3 length: 15 amino acids. The CDR3, as DNA: TGTGCCAGTATCAACCCGGGACAGGTAACCGGGGAGCTGTTTTTT. This codes for CASINPGQVTGELFF.

The chain has TRBV5-6 and TRBJ1-4, with 7 positions matching TRBD1. V lost 4 bases to trimming and J lost 5 bases; unmatched junction nucleotides: 11. This CDR3 is built from 16 residues. Germline V gene data show CDR1 as SGHDT and CDR2 as YYEEEE. DNA of the CDR3: TGTGCCAGCAGCCCATGGGGACAGCCCCTGAATGAAAAACTGTTTTTT. Its translation is CASSPWGQPLNEKLFF.

DNA of the CDR3: TGTGCCAGCAGCCAAGATTTTGGAAGGGAGACCCAGTACTTC. Translated, it gives CASSQDFGRETQYF. This chain uses TRBV4-2 with TRBJ2-5; D gene unclear. Germline V gene lookup returns CDR1 LGHNA and CDR2 YNFKEQ. The ends were cut back, 0 bases at V and 5 bases at J, with 10 bases in the middle. The CDR3 length is 14 residues.

This clone was counted only a few times. The chain has TRBV30 and TRBJ1-1; TRBD1 might be the D (6 bases). The CDR3 runs 11 residues. The germline CDR1 and CDR2 sequences are GTSNPN and SVGIG (reference sequence). The germline V and J ends were trimmed by 4 bases and 9 bases, with 12 bases remaining between them. CDR3 in DNA: TGTGCCTGGAACGGGGGCGCAAAAGCTTTCTTT. It specifies CAWNGGAKAFF.

Only one count was recorded for this clone. This chain uses TRBV6-5 with TRBJ2-3; the D gene could be TRBD1 or TRBD2 (5 bases each). Germline CDR1 MNHEY, CDR2 SVGAGI. Between the trimmed V and J ends, which lost 6 bases and 2 bases, there was a span of 12 bases. The CDR3 is 14 amino acids. CDR3 amino acids: CASRSRDPTDTQYF. The CDR3 bases are TGTGCCAGCAGGTCACGGGACCCCACAGATACGCAGTATTTT.

This rearrangement joins TRBV6-6 to TRBJ1-2; D is perhaps TRBD1 (5 bases). Trimming cost V 0 bases and J 1 base, with 12 bases left between them. The CDR3 runs to 16 residues. The germline CDR1 and CDR2 sequences are MNHNY and SVGAGI (reference sequence). CDR3 region: CASSYSGGAHNYGYTF. The CDR3 DNA sequence: TGTGCCAGCAGTTACTCGGGGGGAGCTCATAACTATGGCTACACCTTC.